The clone carrying this T cell receptor (beta chain) was seen many times. V lost 1 base and J lost 6, with 10 bases in between. This CDR3 region has 13 residues. Germline CDR1 and CDR2: SGHVS and FQNEAQ. This entry comes from a study of T-cell memory formation after mild COVID-19. About the study: TCR clusters were largely donor specific.

TCRdb redid the calling of the 5' RACE reads with MiXCR, one entry per CDR3 protein. Seen here are 250,000 to 400,000 distinct CDR3 sequences, roughly an eighth observed once, and the top ten hold 21%. The chain carries TRBV7-8 and TRBJ2-7, with D maybe TRBD1 (5 bases). This TCR was recovered from a man between 18 and 35 years old who had mild COVID-19 (a few samples of this study predate the infection). Cell type and time point are not known. The sequenced material came from PBMCs or a T cell subset sorted from them (not recorded which). CDR3 in DNA: TGTGCCAGCAGCTTAGTACTTGGGGCCGAGCAGTACTTC. It encodes CASSLVLGAEQYF.